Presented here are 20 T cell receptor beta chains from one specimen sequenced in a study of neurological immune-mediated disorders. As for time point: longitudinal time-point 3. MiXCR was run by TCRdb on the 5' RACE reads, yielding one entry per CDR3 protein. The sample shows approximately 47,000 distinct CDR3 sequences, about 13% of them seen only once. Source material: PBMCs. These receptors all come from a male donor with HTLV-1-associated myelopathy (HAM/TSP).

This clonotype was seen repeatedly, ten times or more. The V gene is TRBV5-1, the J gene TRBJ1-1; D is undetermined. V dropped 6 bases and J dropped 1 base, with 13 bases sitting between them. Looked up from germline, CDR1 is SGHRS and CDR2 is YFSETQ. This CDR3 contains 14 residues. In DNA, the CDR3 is TGCGCCAGCACCGGACCCGGTACGAACACTGAAGCTTTCTTT. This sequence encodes CASTGPGTNTEAFF.

The CDR3 nucleotides are TGCGCCAGCAGCTCCCTGGGGGGCAATGAGCAGTTCTTC. Its protein product is CASSSLGGNEQFF. The V call is TRBV5-1, the J call TRBJ2-1, with TRBD2 as a possible D gene (6 bases). CDR3 length equals 13 residues. Germline V gene lookup returns CDR1 SGHRS and CDR2 YFSETQ. Trimming cost V 3 bases and J 6 bases, with 10 bases left between them.

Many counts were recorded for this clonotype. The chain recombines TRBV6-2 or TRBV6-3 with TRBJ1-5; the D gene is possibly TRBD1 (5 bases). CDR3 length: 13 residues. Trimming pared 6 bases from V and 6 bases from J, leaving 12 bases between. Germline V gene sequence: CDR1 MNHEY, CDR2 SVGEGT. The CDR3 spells CASSWGEGQPQHF. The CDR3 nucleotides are TGTGCCAGCAGCTGGGGGGAAGGTCAGCCCCAGCATTTT.

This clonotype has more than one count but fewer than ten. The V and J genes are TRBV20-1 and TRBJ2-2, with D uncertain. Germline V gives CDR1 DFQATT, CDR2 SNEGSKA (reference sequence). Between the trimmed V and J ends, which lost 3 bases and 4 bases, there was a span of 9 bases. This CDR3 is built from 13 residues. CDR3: CSARPTATGELFF. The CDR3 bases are TGCAGTGCTAGGCCGACGGCCACCGGGGAGCTGTTTTTT.

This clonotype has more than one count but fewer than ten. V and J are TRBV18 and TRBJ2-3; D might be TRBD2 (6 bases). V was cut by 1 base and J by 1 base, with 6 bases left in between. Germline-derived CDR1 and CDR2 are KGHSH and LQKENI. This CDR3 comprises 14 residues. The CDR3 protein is CASSPLAGTDTQYF. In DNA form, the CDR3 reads TGTGCCAGCTCACCACTAGCGGGCACAGATACGCAGTATTTT.

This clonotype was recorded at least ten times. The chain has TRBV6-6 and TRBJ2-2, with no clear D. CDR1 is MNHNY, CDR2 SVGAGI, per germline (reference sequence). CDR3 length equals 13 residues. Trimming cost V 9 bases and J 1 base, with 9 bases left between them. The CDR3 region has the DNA TGTGCCAGTTTGGACCTGAACACCGGGGAGCTGTTTTTT. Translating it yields CASLDLNTGELFF.

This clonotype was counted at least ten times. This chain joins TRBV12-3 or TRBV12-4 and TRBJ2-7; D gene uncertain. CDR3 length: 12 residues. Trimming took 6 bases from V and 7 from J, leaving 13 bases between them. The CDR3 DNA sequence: TGTGCCAGCAGACCCTCCCACGGAGAGCAGTACTTC. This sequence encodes CASRPSHGEQYF.

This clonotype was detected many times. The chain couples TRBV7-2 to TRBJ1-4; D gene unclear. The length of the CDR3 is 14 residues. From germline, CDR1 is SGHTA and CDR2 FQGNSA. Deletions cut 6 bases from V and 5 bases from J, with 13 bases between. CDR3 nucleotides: TGTGCCAGCAGACTCACCGGGCAAAATGAAAAACTGTTTTTT. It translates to CASRLTGQNEKLFF.

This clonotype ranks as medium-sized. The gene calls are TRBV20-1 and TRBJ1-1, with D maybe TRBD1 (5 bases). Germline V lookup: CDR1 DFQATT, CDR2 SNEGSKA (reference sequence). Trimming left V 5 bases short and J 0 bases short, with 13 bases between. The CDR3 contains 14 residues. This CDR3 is CSACRDGLNTEAFF. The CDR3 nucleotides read TGCAGTGCTTGCCGGGACGGCCTGAACACTGAAGCTTTCTTT.

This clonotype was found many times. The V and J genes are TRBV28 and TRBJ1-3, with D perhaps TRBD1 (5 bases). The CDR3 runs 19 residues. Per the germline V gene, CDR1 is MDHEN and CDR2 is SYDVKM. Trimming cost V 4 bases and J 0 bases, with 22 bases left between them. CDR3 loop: CASSSLSRGRLLSGNTIYF. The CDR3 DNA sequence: TGTGCCAGCAGTTCCCTCTCCCGGGGACGGCTCCTCTCTGGAAACACCATATATTTT.

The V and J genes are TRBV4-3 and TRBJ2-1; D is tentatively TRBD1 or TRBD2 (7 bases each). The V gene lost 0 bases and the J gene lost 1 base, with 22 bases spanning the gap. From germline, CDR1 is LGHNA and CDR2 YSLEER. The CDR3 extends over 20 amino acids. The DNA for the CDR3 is TGCGCCAGCAGCCAAGAAGGAGGGAGGGGGCGGACCTCGTCCTACAATGAGCAGTTCTTC. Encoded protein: CASSQEGGRGRTSSYNEQFF.

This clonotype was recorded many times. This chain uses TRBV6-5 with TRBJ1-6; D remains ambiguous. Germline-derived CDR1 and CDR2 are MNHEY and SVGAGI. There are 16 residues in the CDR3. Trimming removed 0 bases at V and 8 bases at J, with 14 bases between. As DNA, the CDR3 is TGTGCCAGCAGTTACTCGAGCAGGATCAATGATTCACCCCTCCACTTT. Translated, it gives CASSYSSRINDSPLHF.

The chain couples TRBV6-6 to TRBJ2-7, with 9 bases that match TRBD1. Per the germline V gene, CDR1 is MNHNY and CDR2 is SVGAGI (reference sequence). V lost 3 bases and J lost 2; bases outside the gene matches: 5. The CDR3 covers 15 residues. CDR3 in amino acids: CASSYTTGGTYEQYF. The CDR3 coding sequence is TGTGCCAGCAGTTATACGACAGGGGGTACCTACGAGCAGTACTTC.

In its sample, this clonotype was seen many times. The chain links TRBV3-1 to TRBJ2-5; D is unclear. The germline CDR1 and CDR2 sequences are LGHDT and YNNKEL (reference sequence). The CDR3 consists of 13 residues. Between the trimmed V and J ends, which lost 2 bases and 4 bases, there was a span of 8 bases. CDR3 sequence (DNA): TGTGCCAGCAGCCAACCACCCCGAGAGACCCAGTACTTC. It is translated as CASSQPPRETQYF.

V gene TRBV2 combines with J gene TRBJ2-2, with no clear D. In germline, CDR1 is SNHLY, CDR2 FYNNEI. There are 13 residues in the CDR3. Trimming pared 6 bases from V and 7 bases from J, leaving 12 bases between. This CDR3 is CASRADDDGELFF. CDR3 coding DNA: TGTGCCAGCAGGGCCGACGATGACGGGGAGCTGTTTTTT. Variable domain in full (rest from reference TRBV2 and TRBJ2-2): EPEVTQTPSHQVTQMGQEVILRCVPISNHLYFYWYRQILGQKVEFLVSFYNNEISEKSEIFDDQFSVERPDGSNFTLKIRSTKLEDSAMYFCASRADDDGELFFGEGSRLTVL.

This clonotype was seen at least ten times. The CDR3 region has the DNA TGTGCCAGCAGCCCGGCAGCGGGGGGACCCTCTAGCACAGATACGCAGTATTTT. Translating gives CASSPAAGGPSSTDTQYF. This chain uses TRBV25-1 with TRBJ2-3; TRBD2 agrees at 9 bases. V lost 6 bases to trimming and J lost 0 bases; unmatched junction nucleotides: 13. Germline CDR1 reads MGHDK; CDR2 reads SYGVNS. The length of the CDR3 is 18 residues.

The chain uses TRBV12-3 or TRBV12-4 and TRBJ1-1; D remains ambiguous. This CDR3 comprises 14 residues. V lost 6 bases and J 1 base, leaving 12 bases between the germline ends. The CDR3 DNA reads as TGTGCCAGCAGCCTCCAGGCAGGGAACACTGAAGCTTTCTTT. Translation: CASSLQAGNTEAFF.

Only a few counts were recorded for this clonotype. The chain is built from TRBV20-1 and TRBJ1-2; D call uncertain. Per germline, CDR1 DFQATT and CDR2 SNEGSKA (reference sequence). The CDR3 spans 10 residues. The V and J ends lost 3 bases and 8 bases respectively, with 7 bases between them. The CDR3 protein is CSASFRGYTF. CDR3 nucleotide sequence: TGCAGTGCTAGTTTTCGCGGCTACACCTTC.

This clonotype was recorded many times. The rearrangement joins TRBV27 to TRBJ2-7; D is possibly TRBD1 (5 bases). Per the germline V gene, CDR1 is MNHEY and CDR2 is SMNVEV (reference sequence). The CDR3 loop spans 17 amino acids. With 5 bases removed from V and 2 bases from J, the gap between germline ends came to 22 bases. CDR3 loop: CASSPPWGGTSTYEQYF. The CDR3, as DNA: TGTGCCAGCAGTCCTCCGTGGGGCGGTACCTCAACCTACGAGCAGTACTTC.

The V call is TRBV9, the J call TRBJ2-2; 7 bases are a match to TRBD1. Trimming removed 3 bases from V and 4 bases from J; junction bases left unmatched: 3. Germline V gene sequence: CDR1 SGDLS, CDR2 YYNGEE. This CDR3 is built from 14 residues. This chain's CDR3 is CASSANRGTGELFF. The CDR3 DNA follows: TGTGCCAGCAGCGCCAACAGGGGCACCGGGGAGCTGTTTTTT.